Below, one TCR beta chain is given with its context. The V gene end was trimmed by 6 bases and the J gene end by 1 base; junction bases not matched to a gene: 3. Germline CDR1 is SGHRS and CDR2 is YFSETQ. The CDR3 loop spans 14 amino acids. TCRdb's table, derived via immunoSEQ multiplex PCR, lists solely in-frame clones and lacks some. The table lists some 33,000 clones, about 88% of them singletons. The data are from a study of T cell changes during pregnancy in multiple sclerosis. The sequencing used CD8+ T cells from peripheral blood mononuclear cells, collected in the third trimester of pregnancy. The chain carries TRBV5-1 and TRBJ2-2, with 7 nucleotides matching TRBD1. The TCR was taken from a female donor with multiple sclerosis, enrolled in a pregnancy study. The chain's CDR3 is CASTWDRNTGELFF. The DNA of the CDR3 is TGCGCCAGCACCTGGGACAGGAACACCGGGGAGCTGTTTTTT.